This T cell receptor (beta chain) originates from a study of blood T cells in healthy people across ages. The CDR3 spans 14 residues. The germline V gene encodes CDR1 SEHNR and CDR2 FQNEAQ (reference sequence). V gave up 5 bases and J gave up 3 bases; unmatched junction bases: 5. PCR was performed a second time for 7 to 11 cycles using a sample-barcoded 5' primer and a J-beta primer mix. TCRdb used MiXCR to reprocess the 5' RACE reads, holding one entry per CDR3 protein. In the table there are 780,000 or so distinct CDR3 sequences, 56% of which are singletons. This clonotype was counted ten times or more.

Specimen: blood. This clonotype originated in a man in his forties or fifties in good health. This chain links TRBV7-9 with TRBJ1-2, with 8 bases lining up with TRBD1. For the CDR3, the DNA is TGTGCCAGCAGCGAGGACAGGGACCACTATGGCTACACCTTC. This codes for CASSEDRDHYGYTF.